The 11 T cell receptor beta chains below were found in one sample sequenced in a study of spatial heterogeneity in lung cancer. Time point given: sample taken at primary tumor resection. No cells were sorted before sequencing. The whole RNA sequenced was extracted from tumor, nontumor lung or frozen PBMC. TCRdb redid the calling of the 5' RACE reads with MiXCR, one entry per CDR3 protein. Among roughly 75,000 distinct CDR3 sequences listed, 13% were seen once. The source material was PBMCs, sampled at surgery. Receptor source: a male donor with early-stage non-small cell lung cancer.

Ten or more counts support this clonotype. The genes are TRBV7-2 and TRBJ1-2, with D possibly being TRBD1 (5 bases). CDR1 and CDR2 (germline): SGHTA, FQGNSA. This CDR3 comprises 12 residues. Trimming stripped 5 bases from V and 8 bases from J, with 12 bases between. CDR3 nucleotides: TGTGCCAGCAGCCCCATGGGGCGCGGCTACACCTTC. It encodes CASSPMGRGYTF.

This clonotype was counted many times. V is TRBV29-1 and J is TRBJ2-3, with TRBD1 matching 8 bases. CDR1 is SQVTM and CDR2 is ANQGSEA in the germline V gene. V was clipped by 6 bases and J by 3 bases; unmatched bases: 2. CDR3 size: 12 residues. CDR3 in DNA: TGCAGCGTGGACAGGGTTACAGATACGCAGTATTTT. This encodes CSVDRVTDTQYF.

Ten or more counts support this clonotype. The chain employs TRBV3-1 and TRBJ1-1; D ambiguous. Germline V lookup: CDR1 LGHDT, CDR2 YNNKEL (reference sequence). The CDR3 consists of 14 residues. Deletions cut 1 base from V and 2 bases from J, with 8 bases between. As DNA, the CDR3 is TGTGCCAGCAGCCAAGGCGAGTCAAACACTGAAGCTTTCTTT. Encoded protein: CASSQGESNTEAFF.

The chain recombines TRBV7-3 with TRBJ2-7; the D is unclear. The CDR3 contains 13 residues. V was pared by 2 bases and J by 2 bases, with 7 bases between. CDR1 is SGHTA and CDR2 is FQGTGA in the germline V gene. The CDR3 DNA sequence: TGTGCCAGCAGCTTAGACGCTACCTACGAGCAGTACTTC. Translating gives CASSLDATYEQYF.

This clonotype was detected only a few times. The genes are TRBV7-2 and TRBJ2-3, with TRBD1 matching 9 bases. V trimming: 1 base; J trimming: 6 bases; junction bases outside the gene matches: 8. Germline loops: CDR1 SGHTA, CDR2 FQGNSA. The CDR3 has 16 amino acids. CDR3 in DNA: TGTGCCAGCAGCTTAGGCCGGGACAGGGTGTTTGATACGCAGTATTTT. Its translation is CASSLGRDRVFDTQYF.

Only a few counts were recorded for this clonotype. CDR3 coding DNA: TGCAGTGCAAAGAGGGCCGGACTAGAGACCCAGTACTTC. Protein: CSAKRAGLETQYF. This chain joins TRBV20-1 and TRBJ2-5; tentatively, D is TRBD2 (5 bases). Germline CDR1 is DFQATT and CDR2 is SNEGSKA (reference sequence). The V and J ends lost 6 bases and 4 bases respectively, with 15 bases between them. The CDR3 is 13 residues long.

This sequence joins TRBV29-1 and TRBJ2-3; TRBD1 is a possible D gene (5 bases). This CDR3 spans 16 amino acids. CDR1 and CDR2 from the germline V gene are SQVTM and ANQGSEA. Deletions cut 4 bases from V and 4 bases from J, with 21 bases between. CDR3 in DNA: TGCAGCGTTGGTCCTGGGGTCGCAGGGTCGGCAGATACGCAGTATTTT. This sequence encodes CSVGPGVAGSADTQYF.

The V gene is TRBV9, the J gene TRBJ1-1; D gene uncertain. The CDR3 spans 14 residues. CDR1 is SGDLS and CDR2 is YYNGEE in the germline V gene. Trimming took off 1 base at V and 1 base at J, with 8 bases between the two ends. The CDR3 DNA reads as TGTGCCAGCAGCGTAATTGGGCAGAACACTGAAGCTTTCTTT. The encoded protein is CASSVIGQNTEAFF.

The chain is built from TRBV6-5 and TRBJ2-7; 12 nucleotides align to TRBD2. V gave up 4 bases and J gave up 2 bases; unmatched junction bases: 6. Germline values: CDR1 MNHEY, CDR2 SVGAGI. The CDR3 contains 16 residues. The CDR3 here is CASSFRTSGAAYEQYF. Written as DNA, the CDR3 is TGTGCCAGCAGTTTCAGGACTAGCGGGGCTGCCTACGAGCAGTACTTC.

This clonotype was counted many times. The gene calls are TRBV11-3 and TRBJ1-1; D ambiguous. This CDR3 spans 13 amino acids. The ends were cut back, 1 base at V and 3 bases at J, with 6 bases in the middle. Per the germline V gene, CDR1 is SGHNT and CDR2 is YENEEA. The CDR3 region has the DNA TGTGCCAGCAGCTTAGTAACCGACACTGAAGCTTTCTTT. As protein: CASSLVTDTEAFF.

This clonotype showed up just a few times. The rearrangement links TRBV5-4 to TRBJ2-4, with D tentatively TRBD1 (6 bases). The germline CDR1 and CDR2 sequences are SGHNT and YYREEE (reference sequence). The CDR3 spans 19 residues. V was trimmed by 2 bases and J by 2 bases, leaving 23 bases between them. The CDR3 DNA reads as TGTGCCAGCAGCTTCAACCGGGACAACGGATGGCGCACCAAAAACATTCAGTACTTC. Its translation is CASSFNRDNGWRTKNIQYF. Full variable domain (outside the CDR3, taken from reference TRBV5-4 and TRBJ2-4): ETGVTQSPTHLIKTRGQQVTLRCSSQSGHNTVSWYQQALGQGPQFIFQYYREEENGRGNFPPRFSGLQFPNYSSELNVNALELDDSALYLCASSFNRDNGWRTKNIQYFGAGTRLSVL.